This T cell receptor beta chain was sequenced in a study of T cells in Graves' hyperthyroidism and ophthalmopathy. Study-wide context: At the time of initial diagnosis and before any treatment, peripheral blood was collected.

CDR1 and CDR2 (germline): SGHAT, FQNNGV. Trimming removed 6 bases from V and 7 bases from J, with 13 bases in between. The CDR3 runs 13 residues. This clonotype was seen many times. Regions amplified from RNA transcripts were the TCR beta CDR3 regions. TCR CDR3 regions were first amplified by RT-PCR with HTBI primers. Each CDR3 protein gets one entry after TCRdb re-called the multiplex PCR reads with MiXCR. This table has 350,000 to 400,000 distinct CDR3 sequences, about a fifth appearing once. No ophthalmopathy progression within 18 months constituted stable Graves' hyperthyroidism. Exclusion criteria comprised uncontrolled infection, other autoimmune disease, pregnancy or lactation.

This rearrangement joins TRBV11-2 to TRBJ1-5; D possibly corresponds to TRBD1 (5 bases). The sample was blood. This TCR was recovered from a woman under 30 with Graves' hyperthyroidism. Here the CDR3 reads CASSMGWGQPQHF. The CDR3 DNA sequence: TGTGCCAGCAGTATGGGGTGGGGGCAGCCCCAGCATTTT.